This T cell receptor beta chain was identified during a study of beta chain features in type 1 diabetes. Study as a whole: Examination spanned 100 million to 120 million sorted cells from all samples.

Reverse transcription of all isolated RNA meant that expressed TCRB transcripts were sequenced. Generated by immunoSEQ multiplex PCR, the TCRdb table keeps only in-frame clones and is missing some. The sample yields about 340,000 clones, roughly 9% seen once. The CDR3 is 12 amino acids. The germline V gene has CDR1 SGHDT and CDR2 YYEEEE. With 4 bases removed from V and 10 bases from J, the gap between germline ends came to 14 bases. General study points: Type 1 diabetes patients showed a moderate but significant shortening of TCRB CDR3s in all four CD4+ subsets.

As for this clone: What it recognizes is unknown.

Sequencing input: central memory CD4+ T cells from blood. The rearrangement links TRBV5-6 to TRBJ1-2; D is undetermined. The source of this sequence is a man aged 25 to 45 with type 1 diabetes. The CDR3 is CASSPSEGVYTF. DNA for the CDR3: TGTGCCAGCAGCCCCTCTGAGGGCGTCTACACCTTC. Full variable domain (remainder filled in from reference TRBV5-6 and TRBJ1-2): DAGVTQSPTHLIKTRGQQVTLRCSPKSGHDTVSWYQQALGQGPQFIFQYYEEEERQRGNFPDRFSGHQFPNYSSELNVNALLLGDSALYLCASSPSEGVYTFGSGTRLTVV.